This T cell receptor (beta chain) was identified during a study of T cells in narcolepsy. In this sample, this clone turned up once. The method was immunoSEQ multiplex PCR; TCRdb's version includes in-frame clones alone and lacks a portion of them. The sample lists around 32,000 clones; around 75% were seen once. Trimming removed 0 bases from V and 4 bases from J, with 12 bases in between. Germline V lookup: CDR1 LNHDA, CDR2 SQIVND (reference sequence). There are 15 residues in the CDR3. The sequencing sample was made of CD45RA- memory CD4+ T cells from PBMCs. The clonotype originates from a human donor with narcolepsy. The V and J genes are TRBV19 and TRBJ1-2, with a tentative D call TRBD1 (5 bases). The CDR3 region is CASSIDLGTLYGYTF. In DNA, the CDR3 is TGTGCCAGTAGTATAGATCTTGGGACCCTCTATGGCTACACCTTC.